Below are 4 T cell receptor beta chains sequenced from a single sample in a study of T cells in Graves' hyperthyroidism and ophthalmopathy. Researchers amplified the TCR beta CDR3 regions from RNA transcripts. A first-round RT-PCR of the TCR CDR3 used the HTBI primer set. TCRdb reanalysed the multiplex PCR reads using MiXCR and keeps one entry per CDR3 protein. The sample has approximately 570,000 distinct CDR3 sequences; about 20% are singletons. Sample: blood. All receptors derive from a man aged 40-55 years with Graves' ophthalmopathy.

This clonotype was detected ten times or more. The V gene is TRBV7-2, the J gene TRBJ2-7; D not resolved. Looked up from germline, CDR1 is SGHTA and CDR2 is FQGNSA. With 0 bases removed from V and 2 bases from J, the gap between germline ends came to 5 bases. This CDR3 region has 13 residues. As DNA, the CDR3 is TGTGCCAGCAGCTTAGCTGTGACCTACGAGCAGTACTTC. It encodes CASSLAVTYEQYF.

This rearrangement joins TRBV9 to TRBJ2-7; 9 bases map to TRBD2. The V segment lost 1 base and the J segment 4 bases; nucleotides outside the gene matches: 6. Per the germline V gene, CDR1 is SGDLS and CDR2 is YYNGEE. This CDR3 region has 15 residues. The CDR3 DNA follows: TGTGCCAGCAGCGTAAGCGGGACTAGCTTATACGAGCAGTACTTC. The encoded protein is CASSVSGTSLYEQYF.

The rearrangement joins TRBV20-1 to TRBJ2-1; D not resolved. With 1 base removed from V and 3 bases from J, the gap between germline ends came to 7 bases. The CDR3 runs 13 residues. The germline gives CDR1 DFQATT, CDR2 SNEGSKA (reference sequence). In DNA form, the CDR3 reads TGCAGTGCTAGAGTCCCGGGCTACAATGAGCAGTTCTTC. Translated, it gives CSARVPGYNEQFF.

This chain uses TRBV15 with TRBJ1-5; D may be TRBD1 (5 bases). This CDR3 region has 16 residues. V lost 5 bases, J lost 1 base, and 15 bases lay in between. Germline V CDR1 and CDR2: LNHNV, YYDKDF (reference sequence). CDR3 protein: CATSSKGIWSNQPQHF. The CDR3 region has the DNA TGTGCCACCAGCTCAAAGGGGATTTGGAGCAATCAGCCCCAGCATTTT.